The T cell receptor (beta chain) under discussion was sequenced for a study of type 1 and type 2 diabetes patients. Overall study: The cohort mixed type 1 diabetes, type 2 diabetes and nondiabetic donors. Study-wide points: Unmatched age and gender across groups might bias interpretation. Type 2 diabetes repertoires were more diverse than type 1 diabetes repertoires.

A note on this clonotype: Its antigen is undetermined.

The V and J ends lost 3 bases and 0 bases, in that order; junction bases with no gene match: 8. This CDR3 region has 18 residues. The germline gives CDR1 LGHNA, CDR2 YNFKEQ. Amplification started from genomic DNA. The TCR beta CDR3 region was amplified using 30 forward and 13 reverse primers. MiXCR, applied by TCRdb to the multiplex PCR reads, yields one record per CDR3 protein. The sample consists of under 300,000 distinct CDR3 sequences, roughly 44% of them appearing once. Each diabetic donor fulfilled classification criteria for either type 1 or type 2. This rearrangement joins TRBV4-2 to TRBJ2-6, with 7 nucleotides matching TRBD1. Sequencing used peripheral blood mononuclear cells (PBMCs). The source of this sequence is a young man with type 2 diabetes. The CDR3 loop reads CASSQSGQRPSGANVLTF. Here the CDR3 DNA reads TGTGCCAGCAGCCAGTCGGGACAGAGACCCTCTGGGGCCAACGTCCTGACTTTC.